This T cell receptor (beta chain) was profiled in a study of PD-1 blockade in classical Hodgkin lymphoma. Germline CDR1 reads SGHVS; CDR2 reads FNYEAQ. The CDR3 spans 17 residues. V trimming: 5 bases; J trimming: 2 bases; junction bases outside the gene matches: 7. The table came from immunoSEQ multiplex PCR; TCRdb's copy has only in-frame clones and leaves some out. This table has about 26,000 clones, more than 75% appearing once. In every patient, relapse followed autologous stem cell transplantation, while exposure to brentuximab vedotin differed. The patients, who had relapsed/refractory classical Hodgkin lymphoma, achieved best responses of complete response, partial response or progressive disease.

The V call is TRBV7-6, the J call TRBJ1-6, with 9 bases aligning to TRBD1. This TCR derives from a human donor with classical Hodgkin lymphoma. The specimen was peripheral blood mononuclear cells (PBMCs), collected at baseline. The DNA for the CDR3 is TGTGCCAGCAGCCCCGGACAGGGGAGCACCTATAATTCACCCCTCCACTTT. Protein: CASSPGQGSTYNSPLHF.